The clone carrying this T cell receptor (beta chain) showed up many times. This record comes from a study of T-cell reconstitution after alpha-beta-depleted transplantation in children. A TCRbeta library incorporating unique molecular identifiers was prepared. TCRdb analysed the PCR reads with MiXCR anew, one entry per CDR3 protein. The data contain hundreds of thousands of distinct CDR3 sequences, under 12% of them seen just once; the ten biggest clones take up 4% to 5%. Looked up from germline, CDR1 is SGHDT and CDR2 is YYEEEE. This CDR3 has 15 residues. Between the trimmed V and J ends, which lost 0 bases and 0 bases, there was a span of 9 bases.

The receptor comes from a human donor who donated a stem cell graft to a child with acute myeloid leukemia. Sequencing used PBMCs from the stem cell graft donor, obtained from the stem cell graft. This chain links TRBV5-6 with TRBJ1-2; no clear D gene. CDR3 nucleotide sequence: TGTGCCAGCAGCTTGGGGGGAAAACCTAACTATGGCTACACCTTC. Residues: CASSLGGKPNYGYTF.